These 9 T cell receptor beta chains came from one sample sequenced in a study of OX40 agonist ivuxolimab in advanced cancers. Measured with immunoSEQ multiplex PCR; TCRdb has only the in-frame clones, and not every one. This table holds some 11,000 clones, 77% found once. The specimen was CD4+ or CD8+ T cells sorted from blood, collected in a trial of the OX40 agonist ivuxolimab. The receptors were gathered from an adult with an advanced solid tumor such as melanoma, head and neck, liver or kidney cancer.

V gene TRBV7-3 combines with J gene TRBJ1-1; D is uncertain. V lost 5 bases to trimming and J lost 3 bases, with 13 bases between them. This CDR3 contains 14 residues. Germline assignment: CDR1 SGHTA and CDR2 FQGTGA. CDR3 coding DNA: TGTGCCAGCAGCGCCGGGGTGGCGGACACTGAAGCTTTCTTT. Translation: CASSAGVADTEAFF.

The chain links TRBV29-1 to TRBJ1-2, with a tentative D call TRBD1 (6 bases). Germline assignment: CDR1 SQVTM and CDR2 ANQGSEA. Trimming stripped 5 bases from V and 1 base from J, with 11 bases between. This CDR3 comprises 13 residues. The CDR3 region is CSVPPDSNYGYTF. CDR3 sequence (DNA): TGCAGCGTTCCTCCGGACAGTAACTATGGCTACACCTTC.

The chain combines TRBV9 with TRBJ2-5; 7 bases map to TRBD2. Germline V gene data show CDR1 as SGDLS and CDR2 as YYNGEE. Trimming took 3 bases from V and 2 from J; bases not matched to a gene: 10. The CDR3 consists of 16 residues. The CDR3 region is CASSAWGGGRQETQYF. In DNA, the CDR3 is TGTGCCAGCAGCGCCTGGGGGGGAGGACGTCAAGAGACCCAGTACTTC.

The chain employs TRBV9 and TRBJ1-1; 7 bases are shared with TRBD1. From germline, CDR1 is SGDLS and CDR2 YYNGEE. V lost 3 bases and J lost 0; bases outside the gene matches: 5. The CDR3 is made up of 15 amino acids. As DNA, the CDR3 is TGTGCCAGCAGCGGAGGACAGGCTATGAACACTGAAGCTTTCTTT. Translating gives CASSGGQAMNTEAFF.

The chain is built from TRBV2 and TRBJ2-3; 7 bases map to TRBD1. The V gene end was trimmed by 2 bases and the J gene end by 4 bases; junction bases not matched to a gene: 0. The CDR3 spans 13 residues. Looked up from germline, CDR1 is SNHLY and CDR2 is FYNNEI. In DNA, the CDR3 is TGTGCCAGCAGTGAAACAGGGGCAGATACGCAGTATTTT. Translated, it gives CASSETGADTQYF.

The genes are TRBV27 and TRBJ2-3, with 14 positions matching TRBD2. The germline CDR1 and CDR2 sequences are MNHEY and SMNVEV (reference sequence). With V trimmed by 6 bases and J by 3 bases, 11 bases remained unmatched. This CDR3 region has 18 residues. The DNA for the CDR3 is TGTGCCAGCAGGAAGGGGACTAGCGGGGGCCTCGGGACAGATACGCAGTATTTT. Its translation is CASRKGTSGGLGTDTQYF.

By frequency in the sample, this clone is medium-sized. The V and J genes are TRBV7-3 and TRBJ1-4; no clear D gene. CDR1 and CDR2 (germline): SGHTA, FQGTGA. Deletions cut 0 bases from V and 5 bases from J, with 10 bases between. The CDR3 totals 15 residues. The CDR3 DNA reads TGTGCCAGCAGCTTAACTTCCGGATTGAATGAAAAACTGTTTTTT. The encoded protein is CASSLTSGLNEKLFF.

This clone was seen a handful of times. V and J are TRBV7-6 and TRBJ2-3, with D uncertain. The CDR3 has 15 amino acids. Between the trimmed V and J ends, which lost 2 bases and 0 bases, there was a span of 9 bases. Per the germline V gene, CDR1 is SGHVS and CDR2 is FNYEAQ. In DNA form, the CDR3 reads TGTGCCAGCAGCTTAAACCCGGATAGCACAGATACGCAGTATTTT. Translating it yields CASSLNPDSTDTQYF.

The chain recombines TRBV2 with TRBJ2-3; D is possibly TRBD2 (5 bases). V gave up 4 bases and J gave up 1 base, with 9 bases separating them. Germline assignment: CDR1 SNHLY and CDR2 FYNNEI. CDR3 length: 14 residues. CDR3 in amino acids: CASSAGSGTDTQYF. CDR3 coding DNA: TGTGCCAGCAGTGCCGGTAGCGGCACAGATACGCAGTATTTT.